The rows below give T cell receptor beta chains drawn from one sample of a study of cytomegalovirus exposure and HLA in healthy donors. Some clones are missing from TCRdb's copy, which holds only in-frame ones; the method was immunoSEQ multiplex PCR. The sample carries about 190,000 clones, roughly 84% recorded once. The sequenced material came from PBMCs. Receptor source: a boy younger than 18 in good health and CMV-seronegative. CDR3s include the opening cysteine and the closing phenylalanine or tryptophan. Not all rows give a size; the values are once, few, many and, for expanded clones, a class.

v_call | cdr3_length | clone_size | cdr3_aa
TRBV28 | 15 | once | CASTFIAGPVDEQYF
TRBV7-2 | 16 | NA | CASRLRQGLNTGELFF
TRBV11-3 | 14 | NA | CASSLVSGAGELFF
TRBV7-8 | 15 | NA | CASSLVGGAGEKLFF
TRBV6-6 | 14 | NA | CASSYSTGNQPQHF
TRBV6-1 | 19 | few | CASSVRLAGVPSSYNEQFF
TRBV2 | 14 | NA | CATRGERANEKLFF
TRBV6-1 | 15 | NA | CASSGDRGRDYGYTF
TRBV5-1 | 14 | NA | CASSLGGGTDTQYF
TRBV16 | 15 | NA | CASSLQFATNEKLFF
TRBV9 | 14 | few | CASSAGQLNSPLHF
TRBV27 | 17 | NA | CASSFGAGGPKYNEQFF
TRBV11-1 | 17 | NA | CASSLTSRRVTEDTIYF
TRBV5-4 | 13 | NA | CASSISGTGELFF
TRBV9 | 16 | NA | CASSVGGGDRADIQYF
TRBV6-6 | 12 | NA | CASSPPGDMAFF
TRBV7-8 | 13 | NA | CASSLSHTGELFF
TRBV4-1 | 15 | NA | CASSQVSPGWETQYF
TRBV5-6 | 17 | NA | CASSLAADWTPSYEQYF
TRBV2 | 13 | once | CASSEQRQNIQYF
TRBV5-4 | 13 | NA | CASSGAGNEKLFF
TRBV7-8 | 16 | NA | CASSTTRLAVHNEQFF
TRBV9 | 20 | NA | CASSVDLRGAPKYNTGELFF
TRBV5-1 | 16 | NA | CASSQRLAGDGETQYF
TRBV6-5 | 14 | NA | CASRQDRANYGYTF
TRBV5-1 | 16 | NA | CASSSTGLAGSYEQYF
TRBV29-1 | 15 | NA | CSIRGRTQGGTEAFF
TRBV10-2 | 9 | few | CASTGEAFF
TRBV29-1 | 11 | NA | CSVLENEKLFF
TRBV11-1 | 15 | NA | CASSLVTYSNNEQFF
TRBV19 | 14 | NA | CASSIWGGSYEQYF
TRBV5-4 | 15 | NA | CASTIGAGLNYGYTF
TRBV30 | 11 | NA | CAGTRGNEQYF